A selection of T cell receptor beta chains follows, all from one sample in a study of T-cell reconstitution after alpha-beta-depleted transplantation in children. In TCRdb, the PCR reads were re-called with MiXCR into one record per CDR3 protein. In the table there are about 980,000 distinct CDR3 sequences, about 26% of which are singletons. Source: PBMCs, mostly from graft donor cells, taken 360 days after TCRalphabeta/CD19-depleted stem cell transplant. The source of these receptors is a boy under two years old who had a stem cell transplant for SCID, so the T cells may come from the graft donor. Both conserved end residues are part of each CDR3. The D gene is left open where the match is weak. Only some rows state a clone size, as once, few, many or a class for expanded clones.

TRBJ1-2 | 13 | TRBV12-3/TRBV12-4 | . | . | TGTGCCAGCAGTTTAATTAGTGTATATGGCTACACCTTC | CASSLISVYGYTF
TRBJ2-7 | 15 | TRBV11-2 | . | . | TGTGCCAGCAGCTTAGAGACGGGAATGTTCTACGAGCAGTACTTC | CASSLETGMFYEQYF
TRBJ2-5 | 13 | TRBV12-3/TRBV12-4 | many | . | TGTGCCAGCAGTTTAGTGGATCAAGAGACCCAGTACTTC | CASSLVDQETQYF
TRBJ2-3 | 16 | TRBV6-5 | . | . | TGTGCCAGCAGTTACTCGGGCACCTCTAGCACAGATACGCAGTATTTT | CASSYSGTSSTDTQYF
TRBJ1-1 | 15 | TRBV9 | few | TRBD1 | TGTGCCAGCAGCGTAGGCGCGGGAGGGGGCGCCGAAGCTTTCTTT | CASSVGAGGGAEAFF
TRBJ2-1 | 15 | TRBV12-3/TRBV12-4 | . | TRBD1 | TGTGCCAGCAGTTTCGGGACAGGGTATTCGGGTGAGCAGTTCTTC | CASSFGTGYSGEQFF
TRBJ2-1 | 16 | TRBV3-1 | . | TRBD2 | TGTGCCAGCAGCCAAGATCAGCTAGCGGGGGCAAATGAGCAGTTCTTC | CASSQDQLAGANEQFF
TRBJ2-3 | 16 | TRBV11-2 | . | TRBD2 | TGTGCCAGCAGCTCGGCGGGGCTAGCGGGGACAGATACGCAGTATTTT | CASSSAGLAGTDTQYF
TRBJ2-2 | 17 | TRBV6-5 | . | TRBD1 | TGTGCCAGCAGTTACTCGGGGACAGGGGTTGGTACCGGGGAGCTGTTTTTT | CASSYSGTGVGTGELFF
TRBJ2-7 | 12 | TRBV20-1 | . | . | TGCAGTGCTCAAAAAGAGTCTTACGAGCAGTACTTC | CSAQKESYEQYF
TRBJ2-7 | 15 | TRBV12-3/TRBV12-4 | . | . | TGTGCCAGCAGTTTCCGGGCCCCAGGACCCTACGAGCAGTACTTC | CASSFRAPGPYEQYF
TRBJ2-7 | 14 | TRBV20-1 | . | . | TGCAGTGCTAGAGGGACGGCGAGCTCCTACGAGCAGTACTTC | CSARGTASSYEQYF
TRBJ2-5 | 14 | TRBV7-9 | . | TRBD1 | TGTGCCAGCAGCCTCTCGGGACAGGGGGAGACCCAGTACTTC | CASSLSGQGETQYF
TRBJ2-1 | 16 | TRBV5-1 | . | TRBD2 | TGCGCCAGCAGCTTGATGACTAGCGGTTCCTACAATGAGCAGTTCTTC | CASSLMTSGSYNEQFF
TRBJ2-3 | 16 | TRBV5-5 | few | . | TGTGCCAGCAGCTTGGGTTTGGTAGAACGCACAGATACGCAGTATTTT | CASSLGLVERTDTQYF
TRBJ1-2 | 14 | TRBV20-1 | . | . | TGCAGTGCTAGAGATATAGTCAGAAACTATGGCTACACCTTC | CSARDIVRNYGYTF
TRBJ1-2 | 14 | TRBV7-9 | . | . | TGTGCCAGCAGCTACGATCCCCGGGGGATGCGCTACACCTTC | CASSYDPRGMRYTF